This entry features one TCR beta chain sequence. Profiled with immunoSEQ multiplex PCR; TCRdb holds only in-frame clones, not every one. This sample has about 220,000 clones, with 90% to 95% found just once. Per germline, CDR1 SQVTM and CDR2 ANQGSEA. V lost 1 base and J lost 3, with 5 bases in between. This CDR3 has 12 amino acids. This sample was included in a study of control samples from healthy donors and cancer patients. Sequencing used blood. The sequence was obtained from a man aged 50-60 years in good health. The chain carries TRBV29-1 and TRBJ2-3; no firm D call. CDR3 nucleotides: TGCAGCGTTGAAGGTTTAACAGATACGCAGTATTTT. The encoded protein is CSVEGLTDTQYF.